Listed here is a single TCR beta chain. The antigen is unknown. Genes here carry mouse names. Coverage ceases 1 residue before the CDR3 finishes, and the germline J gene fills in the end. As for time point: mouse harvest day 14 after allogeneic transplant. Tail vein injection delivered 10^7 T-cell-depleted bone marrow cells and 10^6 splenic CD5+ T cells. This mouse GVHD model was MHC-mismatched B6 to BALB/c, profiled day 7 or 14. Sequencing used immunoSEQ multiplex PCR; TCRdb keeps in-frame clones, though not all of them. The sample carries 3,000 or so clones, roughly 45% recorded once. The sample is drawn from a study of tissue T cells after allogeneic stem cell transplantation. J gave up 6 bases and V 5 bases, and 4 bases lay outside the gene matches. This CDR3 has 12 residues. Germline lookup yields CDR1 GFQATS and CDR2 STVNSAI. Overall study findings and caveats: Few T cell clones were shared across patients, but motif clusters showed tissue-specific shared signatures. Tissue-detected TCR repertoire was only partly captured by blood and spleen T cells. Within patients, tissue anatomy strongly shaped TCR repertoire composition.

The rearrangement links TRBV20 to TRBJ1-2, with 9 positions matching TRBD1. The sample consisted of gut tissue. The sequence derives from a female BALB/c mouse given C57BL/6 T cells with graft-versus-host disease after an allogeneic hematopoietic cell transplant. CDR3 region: CGAQTGGPDYTF. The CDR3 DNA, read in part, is TGTGGTGCTCAAACAGGGGGCCCCGACTACACC.